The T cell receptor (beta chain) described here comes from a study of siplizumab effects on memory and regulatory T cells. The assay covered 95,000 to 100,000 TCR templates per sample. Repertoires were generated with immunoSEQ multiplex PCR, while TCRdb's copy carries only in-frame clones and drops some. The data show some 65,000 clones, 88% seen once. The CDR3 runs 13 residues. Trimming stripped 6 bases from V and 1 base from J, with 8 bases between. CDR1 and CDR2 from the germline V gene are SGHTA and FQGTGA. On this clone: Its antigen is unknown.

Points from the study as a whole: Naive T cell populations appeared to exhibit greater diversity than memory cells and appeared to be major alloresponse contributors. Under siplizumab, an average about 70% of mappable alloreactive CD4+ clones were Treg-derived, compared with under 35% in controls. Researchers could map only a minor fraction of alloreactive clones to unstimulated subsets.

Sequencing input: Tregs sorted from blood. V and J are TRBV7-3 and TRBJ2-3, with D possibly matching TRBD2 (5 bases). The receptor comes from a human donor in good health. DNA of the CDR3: TGTGCCAGCAGGGAAGCGGGCACAGATACGCAGTATTTT. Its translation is CASREAGTDTQYF. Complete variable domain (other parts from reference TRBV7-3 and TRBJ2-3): GAGVSQTPSNKVTEKGKYVELRCDPISGHTALYWYRQSLGQGPEFLIYFQGTGAADDSGLPNDRFFAVRPEGSVSTLKIQRTERGDSAVYLCASREAGTDTQYFGPGTRLTVL.